This note documents a single T cell receptor (beta chain) sequence. The antigen is unknown. The data stem from a study of cytotoxic CD8 clonotypes in ibrutinib-treated CLL. At the level of the study: Results showed some 24 partial and 2 complete responses; following median approximately 73 months, approximately 15 remained remitted, approximately twelve advanced. Response samples followed a median about 12 months of treatment, range 6 to 36.

The study's findings and limits: Few clonotypes were public, and these shrank or held steady under treatment. Clonality was higher at baseline than in age-matched healthy donors and tracked circulating CD8+ T-cell counts.

Method: immunoSEQ multiplex PCR; TCRdb's copy keeps in-frame clones and lacks some. The sample has approximately 25,000 clones; approximately 71% are singletons. Germline trimming cut 7 bases from V and 2 bases from J; bases unmatched to any gene: 6. There are 14 residues in the CDR3. Germline-derived CDR1 and CDR2 are MNHNS and SASEGT. The sequence derives from a human donor with chronic lymphocytic leukemia. This sample comprised PBMCs, obtained after 12 months of ibrutinib treatment. The chain employs TRBV6-1 and TRBJ2-5; TRBD2 matches 8 bases. CDR3 coding DNA: TGTGCCAGCACCGCGGGGGGAACACAAGAGACCCAGTACTTC. Residues: CASTAGGTQETQYF.